What follows describes a single T cell receptor (beta chain). This clone has just one count. Its binding antigen is unknown. Base qualities are not recorded, but no much larger clone differs from it by a single base. The junction shows trimming of 5 bases on V and 4 bases on J, and the gene matches do not reach 11 bases of it. Reading the germline V gene gives CDR1 SGHAT and CDR2 FQNNGV. There are 16 amino acids in the CDR3, from cysteine to phenylalanine inclusive. Kept here is only the CDR3 DNA, which spans 48 bases and is read in frame from base 1. Explained via the paper, the treatment or condition label denotes: high-dose cyclophosphamide on days +3 and +4 as single-agent GVHD prophylaxis. Busulfan and fludarabine conditioning, a related or unrelated marrow graft, and cyclophosphamide on days +3 and +4 were given to PTCy patients. The PTCy-treated patients were enrolled in a prospective multi-institutional clinical trial. Peripheral blood and bone marrow mononuclear cells were isolated by Ficoll-Hypaque density centrifugation and were cryopreserved. CD4+ and CD8+ T cells, including naive and memory subsets, were sorted by FACS using a FACSAria II.

This sample was included in a study of T cells after posttransplantation cyclophosphamide (TCRdb year 2016). Looking at the study overall: The study tracked T cell repertoire reconstitution by TRB sequencing after myeloablative bone marrow transplantation using posttransplantation cyclophosphamide as GVHD prophylaxis. Samples from some 40 PTCy-treated patients, along with samples from around 16 of their related bone marrow donors, underwent antigen receptor sequencing. TRB sequencing was performed on blood from all 35 or so PTCy patients with 1-year posttransplant specimens. TRB sequencing was also done on up to 3 additional blood samples from 2 to 5.2 years after transplant in 3 patients, and on pretransplant blood from several patients. Because TRA and TRB clonality were tightly correlated in 9 or 10 samples, subsequent TCR analyses were focused on TRB only. Public TRB sequences were compared against a database of over 3,000 sequences linked to responses to pathogens, tumor antigens, self-antigens and alloantigens.

Overall study results and their limits: The TRB repertoires of T cells infiltrating skin or GI tract showed only limited overlap with the TRB repertoires of T cells in blood. At 1-2 months, donor-recipient similarity was low but rose over the first year, and the later blood repertoires were often dominated by donor CD8+ memory clones. Across roughly 48 patients, TRB clonality was highly associated with recipient CMV seropositivity and CMV reactivation, and diversity in PTCy patients was similar to diversity in CNI/methotrexate controls.

Genomic DNA was used for TRB sequencing, which was performed with the immunoSEQ assay at survey resolution or with the hsTCRB kit. The published analysis was carried out like this. The immunoSEQ software was used for initial read processing, and the LymphoSeq R package was used for repertoire analyses. Clonality was calculated as 1 minus normalized Shannon entropy, and the Gini coefficient was also calculated for each TRB dataset. Phenotypes of unsorted samples were inferred by mapping TRB sequences from sorted subsets of the recipient or donor onto the same recipient's unsorted samples. The immuneACCESS repertoire file appears here via TCRdb, limited to in-frame rearrangements. These files lack a portion of the clones; in checked studies, under half of the deficit traces to unresolved V genes, and the cause of the others is not known. V, J and clone size are taken as reported in that table, and D and trimming were inferred from the DNA itself. In this sample the table shows some 34,000 clones, 78% of which occur a single time. Of the sample, roughly 8.1% is held by the ten largest clones.

This clonotype was obtained from a female patient aged 40-50 years who received an allogeneic stem cell transplant from a related donor, was CMV-positive, and had no GVHD. Following transplantation, T cells from the graft donor may be among those present. Material: CD4+ T cells sorted from blood, obtained approximately 2,000 days after a stem cell transplant with posttransplant cyclophosphamide. The V and J segments used are TRBV11-2 and TRBJ1-2, with 9 bases in between that match TRBD1. CDR3 protein: CASSPVARDRVYGYTF. Here is the DNA: TGTGCCAGCAGCCCAGTCGCCCGGGACAGGGTCTATGGCTACACCTTC.